What follows is one T cell receptor beta chain and its context. The sample belongs to a study of Graves' ophthalmopathy and Graves' hyperthyroidism. The CDR3 totals 17 residues. CDR1 is KGHDR and CDR2 is SFDVKD in the germline V gene. The V gene end was trimmed by 9 bases and the J gene end by 0 bases; junction bases not matched to a gene: 10. As the template, RNA transcripts were used to amplify TCR beta CDR3 regions. In the first round, RT-PCR was carried out with HTBI primers, and a multiplex PCR formed the second round. TCRdb re-called the multiplex PCR reads with MiXCR, one entry per CDR3 protein. The top ten clones hold approximately 44% of a sample with some 240,000 distinct CDR3 sequences, around 42% of them seen once.

This TCR derives from an adult man with Graves' ophthalmopathy. The specimen was peripheral blood. The chain couples TRBV24-1 to TRBJ2-2; 9 bases line up with TRBD1. CDR3 loop: CATARTGTGTNTGELFF. In DNA, the CDR3 is TGTGCCACCGCACGAACCGGGACAGGGACGAACACCGGGGAGCTGTTTTTT.